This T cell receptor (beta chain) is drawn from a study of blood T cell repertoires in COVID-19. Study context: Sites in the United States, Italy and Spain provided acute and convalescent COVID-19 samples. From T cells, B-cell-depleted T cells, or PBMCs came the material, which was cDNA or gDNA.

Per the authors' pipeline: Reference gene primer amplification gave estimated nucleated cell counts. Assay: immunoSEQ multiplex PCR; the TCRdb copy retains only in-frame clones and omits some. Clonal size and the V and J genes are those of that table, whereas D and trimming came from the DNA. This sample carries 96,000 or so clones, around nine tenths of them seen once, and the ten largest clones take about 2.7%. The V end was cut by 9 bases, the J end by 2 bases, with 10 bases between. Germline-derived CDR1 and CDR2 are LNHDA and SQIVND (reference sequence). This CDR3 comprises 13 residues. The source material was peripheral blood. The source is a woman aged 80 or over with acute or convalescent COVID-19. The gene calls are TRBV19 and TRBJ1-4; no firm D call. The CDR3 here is CASMTRTNEKLFF. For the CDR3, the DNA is TGTGCCAGCATGACGAGGACTAATGAAAAACTGTTTTTT.